Reported below is one TCR beta chain. Its cognate antigen has yet to be identified. Qualities for individual bases were not recorded, and no much larger clone is one base off. These data are taken from a study of cytomegalovirus exposure and HLA in healthy donors (dated by TCRdb to the late 2010s). At the level of the whole study: A later analysis indicated that the 120 validation repertoires were generated on the platform also employed for the 670 or so repertoires of the first cohort. The study aimed to test whether cataloging public T cell receptors could reveal signatures of past pathogen exposure. A separate validation cohort of about 110 different subjects was used in addition to the roughly 620-subject first cohort. To predict cytomegalovirus infection status, the study combined high-throughput TCR immunosequencing, statistical association of individual TCRs with disease status, and machine learning. Here is what the overall study found, with its caveats: Of the cluster scores, 90% to 95% were above 0 in a later analysis, which found that TCRs clustered in the first cohort also tended to co-occur in the 120 validation repertoires. It was suggested by the authors that the approach could potentially be generalized to other disease states and immunological phenotypes. The validation cohort had no HLA typing available for a later analysis, so co-occurrence within that cohort was assessed over all 120 or so repertoires. The classifier was reported to diagnose cytomegalovirus status with high specificity and sensitivity in both the original cohort and the validation cohort. In the study, 150 to 200 TCR beta chains were listed as associated with cytomegalovirus. Three of the identified cytomegalovirus-associated TCR beta chains were confirmed in vitro to be specific for cytomegalovirus antigens. Across donors, most TCR sequences were observed very rarely, whereas some public TCRs were present in many individuals.

Preparation of the library involved the immunoSEQ multiplex PCR assay. From the authors' description of their analysis: A statistical classification framework was built to diagnose cytomegalovirus status from the catalog of TCR beta chain sequences. TCRdb provides this immuneACCESS table in a form limited to in-frame rearrangements. Some clones are lacking; in checked studies, under half of them reflect an unresolved V gene, and why the rest are absent is not known. D and trimming come from the DNA, and the V and J calls and clone size come from that table. For this sample the table gives over 20,000 clones, of which 97% were detected only once. Together, the top ten hold about a tenth of the sample. Donors formed part of the validation cohort, which comprised 120 subjects and was distinct from the first cohort of over 500 subjects. The sequencing sample was made of PBMCs. The clonotype originates from a man aged 25-40 years in good health and CMV-seropositive.

The DNA sequence is given as TGTGCCTGTGAGACAGGGAGCGGCTACACCTTC. This codes for CACETGSGYTF. This receptor chain uses TRBV30 and TRBJ1-2; 7 central nucleotides agree with TRBD1. After removal of 6 bases from V and 8 bases from J, the junction retains 6 bases not matched to a gene. Its CDR3 holds 11 amino acids, cysteine through phenylalanine. The CDR3 DNA has 33 bases and is translated from base 1. Sequences GTSNPN (CDR1) and SVGIG (CDR2) are obtained from the germline V gene (reference sequence).